The 12 T cell receptor beta chains reported below all come from one sample, sequenced in a study of shared clonotypes between healthy human individuals. Sequenced by immunoSEQ multiplex PCR; TCRdb stores in-frame clones only, minus some. In the table there are about 320,000 clones, around 86% of which are singletons. The sample comprised memory CD8+ T cells sorted from blood. Subset indicated: CD45RO+ cells pooled with CCR7-negative TemRA cells. Source of these receptors: a man younger than 35 in good health.

V is TRBV25-1 and J is TRBJ1-3; D is unclear. In germline, CDR1 is MGHDK, CDR2 SYGVNS. Trimming took off 8 bases at V and 0 bases at J, with 5 bases between the two ends. The CDR3 is 12 residues long. The CDR3 DNA follows: TGTGCCAGCGGAGACTCTGGAAACACCATATATTTT. Encoded protein: CASGDSGNTIYF. The variable domain in full, with the rest retrieved from reference TRBV25-1 and TRBJ1-3, is EADIYQTPRYLVIGTGKKITLECSQTMGHDKMYWYQQDPGMELHLIHYSYGVNSTEKGDLSSESTVSRIRTEHFPLTLESARPSHTSQYLCASGDSGNTIYFGEGSWLTVV.

The chain is built from TRBV4-1 and TRBJ2-7, with 9 bases identical to TRBD2. CDR3 length: 18 residues. V lost 0 bases and J lost 4; bases outside the gene matches: 13. Germline CDR1 is MGHRA and CDR2 is YSYEKL. Here the CDR3 DNA reads TGCGCCAGCAGCCAAGAGACCCCGTTGACTAGCGGTACGTACGAGCAGTACTTC. Amino acids: CASSQETPLTSGTYEQYF.

The chain is built from TRBV13 and TRBJ2-7, with D maybe TRBD2 (5 bases). Germline V lookup: CDR1 PRHDT, CDR2 FYEKMQ (reference sequence). This CDR3 region has 15 residues. With 5 bases removed from V and 0 bases from J, the gap between germline ends came to 14 bases. CDR3 sequence reads: CASSHSATSSYEQYF. The CDR3 coding sequence is TGTGCCAGCAGCCATAGCGCTACCAGCTCCTACGAGCAGTACTTC.

The chain couples TRBV14 to TRBJ2-3, with D hard to call. V gave up 2 bases and J gave up 3 bases, with 12 bases separating them. CDR3 length: 15 amino acids. The germline V gene has CDR1 SGHDN and CDR2 FVKESK. For the CDR3, the DNA is TGTGCCAGCAGCCAACGAGACAAAGGGACAGATACGCAGTATTTT. Its translation is CASSQRDKGTDTQYF.

V usage is TRBV29-1 and J usage is TRBJ2-7; the match to TRBD2 covers 9 bases. Germline values: CDR1 SQVTM, CDR2 ANQGSEA. The CDR3 runs 13 residues. Germline trimming cut 4 bases from V and 2 bases from J; bases unmatched to any gene: 3. CDR3 nucleotide sequence: TGCAGCGTTGTGACTAGCGGAGCCTACGAGCAGTACTTC. Translating it yields CSVVTSGAYEQYF.

This clone was picked up many times. This chain uses TRBV4-1 with TRBJ2-7; no clear D. V lost 2 bases and J 6 bases, leaving 5 bases between the germline ends. CDR1 and CDR2 from the germline V gene are MGHRA and YSYEKL. CDR3 length: 11 residues. The DNA of the CDR3 is TGCGCCAGCAGCCAACATAGCGAGCAGTACTTC. Translation gives CASSQHSEQYF.

The chain joins TRBV7-9 to TRBJ2-7, with a weak D call TRBD1 (6 bases). Trimming took 4 bases from V and 2 from J, leaving 12 bases between them. Germline CDR1 reads SEHNR; CDR2 reads FQNEAQ (reference sequence). The CDR3 covers 14 residues. CDR3 nucleotide sequence: TGTGCCAGCAGCTCTCAGGGGAACCCCTACGAGCAGTACTTC. This translates into CASSSQGNPYEQYF.

With regard to this clone: This may stem from a read error, because a much larger clone lies one nucleotide away. Additional DNA sequences in this sample encode the identical CDR3. The J gene is TRBJ2-7, the V gene TRBV11-2; D ambiguous. The V end lost 1 base, the J end lost 4 bases, and 2 bases lay between the germline ends. This CDR3 comprises 11 residues. CDR1 SGHAT and CDR2 FQNNGV come from the germline V gene. The CDR3 sequence is CASSLAYEQYF. CDR3 DNA: TGTGCCAGCAGCTTAGCTTACGAGCAGTACTTC.

V is TRBV2 and J is TRBJ2-1; TRBD2 matches at 10 bases. With 6 bases clipped from V and 0 bases from J, the junction kept 11 bases outside the gene matches. The CDR3 covers 18 residues. Germline V lookup: CDR1 SNHLY, CDR2 FYNNEI. CDR3 region: CASSPLLAGQSSYNEQFF. The CDR3 DNA follows: TGTGCCAGCAGCCCCTTACTAGCGGGGCAGAGCTCCTACAATGAGCAGTTCTTC.

CDR3 residues: CASSLSVVADTQYF. The CDR3 DNA is TGCGCCAGCAGCTTATCAGTTGTGGCAGATACGCAGTATTTT. The rearrangement uses TRBV4-3 and TRBJ2-3; D not resolved. Trimming cost V 5 bases and J 4 bases, with 13 bases left between them. Germline V gene lookup returns CDR1 LGHNA and CDR2 YSLEER. There are 14 residues in the CDR3.

The chain employs TRBV7-9 and TRBJ1-4; D might be TRBD1 (6 bases). Germline CDR1 is SEHNR and CDR2 is FQNEAQ (reference sequence). Trimming took off 5 bases at V and 3 bases at J, with 16 bases between the two ends. This CDR3 is 16 amino acids long. The chain's CDR3 is CASSPVQGWANEKLFF. Here the CDR3 DNA reads TGTGCCAGCAGCCCAGTCCAGGGGTGGGCTAATGAAAAACTGTTTTTT.

V is TRBV5-1 and J is TRBJ2-7; D is perhaps TRBD1 or TRBD2 (6 bases each). In germline, CDR1 is SGHRS, CDR2 YFSETQ. The CDR3 consists of 15 residues. V dropped 1 base and J dropped 1 base, with 12 bases sitting between them. The CDR3 here is CASSLMWRGSYEQYF. The CDR3 DNA follows: TGCGCCAGCAGCTTGATGTGGAGGGGGTCCTACGAGCAGTACTTC. Together with reference TRBV5-1 and TRBJ2-7, the CDR3 gives the full variable domain: KAGVTQTPRYLIKTRGQQVTLSCSPISGHRSVSWYQQTPGQGLQFLFEYFSETQRNKGNFPGRFSGRQFSNSRSEMNVSTLELGDSALYLCASSLMWRGSYEQYFGPGTRLTVT.